Listed below are T cell receptor beta chains from one sample, sequenced in a study of T cells after yellow fever vaccination. TCRdb passed the 5' RACE reads through MiXCR, listing each CDR3 protein once. This sample carries a few hundred thousand distinct CDR3 sequences, approximately 16% of them seen once, and the ten largest clones take around a sixth. The specimen was PBMCs, collected 5 to 6 days after the first yellow fever vaccination. The source is a man aged 18 to 35 who received the YFV17D yellow fever vaccine. The conserved cysteine and the conserved F or W are not part of the CDR3 here. Fields, in order: J gene, CDR3 length, V gene, CDR3 protein.

j_call: TRBJ2-7
cdr3_length: 13
v_call: TRBV4-2
cdr3_aa: ASSQDWTGSYEQY

j_call: TRBJ2-7
cdr3_length: 14
v_call: TRBV12-3/TRBV12-4
cdr3_aa: ASSSYGGGASYEQY

j_call: TRBJ1-1
cdr3_length: 13
v_call: TRBV3-1
cdr3_aa: ASSTGRAPDTEAF

j_call: TRBJ2-1
cdr3_length: 10
v_call: TRBV7-2
cdr3_aa: ASSSAVNEQF

j_call: TRBJ2-3
cdr3_length: 12
v_call: TRBV7-6
cdr3_aa: ASSLAGREDTQY

j_call: TRBJ2-3
cdr3_length: 13
v_call: TRBV20-1
cdr3_aa: SAKMGGGASDTQY

j_call: TRBJ2-5
cdr3_length: 10
v_call: TRBV7-2
cdr3_aa: ASSLTRETQY

j_call: TRBJ1-3
cdr3_length: 11
v_call: TRBV5-1
cdr3_aa: ASRLNSGNTIY

j_call: TRBJ2-1
cdr3_length: 14
v_call: TRBV7-9
cdr3_aa: ASSSPGGRLYNEQF

j_call: TRBJ2-3
cdr3_length: 12
v_call: TRBV20-1
cdr3_aa: SASLAGGSDTQY

j_call: TRBJ1-1
cdr3_length: 11
v_call: TRBV9
cdr3_aa: ASSPENRAEAF

j_call: TRBJ2-3
cdr3_length: 13
v_call: TRBV20-1
cdr3_aa: SAPRGGLYTDTQY

j_call: TRBJ1-5
cdr3_length: 12
v_call: TRBV2
cdr3_aa: ASRDRAGNQPQH

j_call: TRBJ2-2
cdr3_length: 12
v_call: TRBV11-2
cdr3_aa: ASSLSSGAGELF

j_call: TRBJ2-3
cdr3_length: 14
v_call: TRBV7-9
cdr3_aa: ASSLGDNDITDTQY

j_call: TRBJ2-7
cdr3_length: 16
v_call: TRBV5-1
cdr3_aa: ASPEPWKRYGGFDEQY

j_call: TRBJ2-1
cdr3_length: 14
v_call: TRBV5-1
cdr3_aa: ASSYSKSSGVNEQF

j_call: TRBJ2-3
cdr3_length: 10
v_call: TRBV30
cdr3_aa: AWTSGADTQY

j_call: TRBJ1-2
cdr3_length: 13
v_call: TRBV15
cdr3_aa: ATSRDWGADYGYT

j_call: TRBJ2-2
cdr3_length: 17
v_call: TRBV5-4
cdr3_aa: ASSLGAAWDIPNTGELF

j_call: TRBJ2-1
cdr3_length: 13
v_call: TRBV7-9
cdr3_aa: ASSLAGPGRNEQF

j_call: TRBJ2-1
cdr3_length: 14
v_call: TRBV7-9
cdr3_aa: ASSPGGGSSYNEQF

j_call: TRBJ2-5
cdr3_length: 13
v_call: TRBV7-2
cdr3_aa: ASSLDRGTGQTQY

j_call: TRBJ2-7
cdr3_length: 11
v_call: TRBV7-9
cdr3_aa: ASGGGGLHEQY

j_call: TRBJ1-2
cdr3_length: 12
v_call: TRBV6-2/TRBV6-3
cdr3_aa: ASSSGTTNYGYT

j_call: TRBJ2-2
cdr3_length: 13
v_call: TRBV4-2
cdr3_aa: ASSQEDRDTGELF

j_call: TRBJ2-5
cdr3_length: 12
v_call: TRBV5-1
cdr3_aa: ASTRDRPQEAQY

j_call: TRBJ2-7
cdr3_length: 12
v_call: TRBV6-2/TRBV6-3
cdr3_aa: ASSYPGQGYEQY

j_call: TRBJ2-1
cdr3_length: 11
v_call: TRBV7-2
cdr3_aa: ASSRPTINEQF

j_call: TRBJ2-3
cdr3_length: 12
v_call: TRBV2
cdr3_aa: ASSEELITDTQY

j_call: TRBJ2-1
cdr3_length: 14
v_call: TRBV6-2/TRBV6-3
cdr3_aa: ASSRRPGQKYNEQF

j_call: TRBJ2-3
cdr3_length: 12
v_call: TRBV5-1
cdr3_aa: ASRLGQNEDTQY

j_call: TRBJ2-5
cdr3_length: 12
v_call: TRBV19
cdr3_aa: ASSAQPGIGTQY

j_call: TRBJ2-2
cdr3_length: 16
v_call: TRBV4-3
cdr3_aa: ASSQEAPTVRLTGELF

j_call: TRBJ1-3
cdr3_length: 14
v_call: TRBV5-1
cdr3_aa: ASSQDRGSSGNTIY

j_call: TRBJ1-2
cdr3_length: 11
v_call: TRBV12-3/TRBV12-4
cdr3_aa: ASRLDRSYGYT

j_call: TRBJ2-5
cdr3_length: 14
v_call: TRBV9
cdr3_aa: ASSQDSGGARETQY

j_call: TRBJ2-5
cdr3_length: 12
v_call: TRBV20-1
cdr3_aa: SARTTGTGGPQY

j_call: TRBJ1-4
cdr3_length: 12
v_call: TRBV5-6
cdr3_aa: ASSQGRNNEKLF

j_call: TRBJ2-7
cdr3_length: 13
v_call: TRBV5-1
cdr3_aa: ASSFLQGRGYEQY

j_call: TRBJ2-2
cdr3_length: 10
v_call: TRBV20-1
cdr3_aa: SAHHRSGELF

j_call: TRBJ2-7
cdr3_length: 14
v_call: TRBV7-3
cdr3_aa: ASSPAGRDLNYEQY